This T cell receptor beta chain was identified during a study of blood T cell repertoires in COVID-19. Study background: Material from acute and convalescent COVID-19 was sourced from the United States, Italy and Spain. In each case, the material was cDNA or gDNA derived from T cells, B-cell-depleted T cells, or PBMCs.

With 4 bases clipped from V and 0 bases from J, the junction kept 6 bases outside the gene matches. CDR1 MGHRA and CDR2 YSYEKL come from the germline V gene. The CDR3 sequence is 16 residues long. In the original analysis: Amplified reference gene primers provided the basis for estimating nucleated cell counts. Sequenced by immunoSEQ multiplex PCR; TCRdb stores in-frame clones only, minus some. V, J and clone size reflect that table, while D and trimming were determined from the DNA. The sample lists about 140,000 clones, roughly 87% occurring once. The genes are TRBV4-1 and TRBJ2-5, with 9 positions matching TRBD1. The sample was peripheral blood. The receptor's source is a woman between 50 and 59 years old with acute or convalescent COVID-19. CDR3 protein: CASSLEGTGHQETQYF. As DNA, the CDR3 is TGCGCCAGCAGCCTAGAAGGGACAGGGCACCAAGAGACCCAGTACTTC.